Below are 10 T cell receptor beta chains sequenced from a single sample in a study of T cell responses to AZD1222 COVID-19 vaccine. Some clones are missing from TCRdb's copy, which holds only in-frame ones; the method was immunoSEQ multiplex PCR. The sample contains roughly 160,000 clones, 85% to 95% of which appear only once. Sequenced material: peripheral blood, taken on day 0 of AZD1222 vaccination. The receptor source for this set is an adult in good health.

The chain is built from TRBV29-1 and TRBJ1-1; D possibly corresponds to TRBD1 (6 bases). V dropped 0 bases and J dropped 7 bases, with 12 bases sitting between them. This CDR3 contains 13 residues. CDR1 SQVTM and CDR2 ANQGSEA come from the germline V gene. CDR3 sequence (DNA): TGCAGCGTTGAAGAACAGGGATTTGGTGAAGCTTTCTTT. Translating it yields CSVEEQGFGEAFF.

The J gene is TRBJ1-2, the V gene TRBV19; D is uncertain. Germline V CDR1 and CDR2: LNHDA, SQIVND (reference sequence). The CDR3 extends over 14 amino acids. Trimming cost V 7 bases and J 5 bases, with 17 bases left between them. The CDR3 nucleotides read TGTGCCAGTAAGGTCGGCAGAACAACTTATGGCTACACCTTC. The encoded protein is CASKVGRTTYGYTF.

This clone was found once. This chain connects TRBV7-8 to TRBJ1-1, with D hard to call. V lost 5 bases, J lost 4 bases, and 8 bases lay in between. The germline CDR1 and CDR2 sequences are SGHVS and FQNEAQ. This CDR3 is built from 12 residues. CDR3 in DNA: TGTGCCAGCAGCGCAGGATTCACTGAAGCTTTCTTT. Translated, it gives CASSAGFTEAFF.

In nucleotides, the CDR3 is TGTGCCAGCAGCGTTGGACTGCACAATGAGCAGTTCTTC. This sequence encodes CASSVGLHNEQFF. The chain links TRBV9 to TRBJ2-1; possibly TRBD2 for D (5 bases). V was cut by 2 bases and J by 5 bases, with 8 bases left in between. CDR3 length equals 13 residues. Germline V gene lookup returns CDR1 SGDLS and CDR2 YYNGEE.

This clone was seen just once. V is TRBV7-2 and J is TRBJ2-5, with D possibly TRBD2 on 7 matching bases. Germline CDR1 reads SGHTA; CDR2 reads FQGNSA. CDR3 length: 16 residues. V was clipped by 3 bases and J by 5 bases, with 19 bases between them. The CDR3 region has the DNA TGTGCCAGCAGCTTCGTAAAGGGGGGGCGTGGGGAGACCCAGTACTTC. Amino acids: CASSFVKGGRGETQYF.

This clone was picked up a small number of times. The V call is TRBV2, the J call TRBJ1-2; TRBD1 might be the D (5 bases). Germline CDR1 is SNHLY and CDR2 is FYNNEI. This CDR3 has 13 residues. Trimming removed 3 bases from V and 4 bases from J, with 9 bases in between. CDR3 coding DNA: TGTGCCAGCAGTGACAGGGCGGGCTATGGCTACACCTTC. Protein product: CASSDRAGYGYTF.

The chain carries TRBV18 and TRBJ2-1; D tentatively reads TRBD1 or TRBD2 (5 bases each). V was cut by 3 bases and J by 0 bases, with 9 bases left in between. CDR3 length equals 15 residues. Looked up from germline, CDR1 is KGHSH and CDR2 is LQKENI. CDR3 sequence (DNA): TGTGCCAGCTCACCGGGGACGGGCTCCTACAATGAGCAGTTCTTC. Protein: CASSPGTGSYNEQFF.

The chain couples TRBV19 to TRBJ2-7; 8 bases fit TRBD2. This CDR3 is built from 15 residues. Germline assignment: CDR1 LNHDA and CDR2 SQIVND (reference sequence). V shed 3 bases, J shed 3 bases, and the junction held 7 bases outside the gene matches. In nucleotides, the CDR3 is TGTGCCAGTAGTATGGCAGCGGGGGCGTACTACGAGCAGTACTTC. It translates to CASSMAAGAYYEQYF. Complete variable domain (other parts from reference TRBV19 and TRBJ2-7): DGGITQSPKYLFRKEGQNVTLSCEQNLNHDAMYWYRQDPGQGLRLIYYSQIVNDFQKGDIAEGYSVSREKKESFPLTVTSAQKNPTAFYLCASSMAAGAYYEQYFGPGTRLTVT.

V gene TRBV3-1 (or the pseudogene TRBV3-2) combines with J gene TRBJ1-2; 7 bases align to TRBD1. The germline V gene has CDR1 LGHDT and CDR2 YNNKEL (reference sequence). The CDR3 sequence is 16 residues long. Unmatched junction bases numbered 13, after V lost 5 bases and J lost 4 bases. CDR3 loop: CASSLIQQGLVYGYTF. The CDR3 DNA reads as TGTGCCAGCAGCTTAATACAACAGGGGTTAGTCTATGGCTACACCTTC.

The chain links TRBV4-2 to TRBJ1-1; 7 bases fit TRBD1. With 2 bases clipped from V and 1 base from J, the junction kept 4 bases outside the gene matches. In germline, CDR1 is LGHNA, CDR2 YNFKEQ. The CDR3 is 15 residues long. CDR3 coding DNA: TGTGCCAGCAGCCAAAAGACAGGGTGGAACACTGAAGCTTTCTTT. Its translation is CASSQKTGWNTEAFF.